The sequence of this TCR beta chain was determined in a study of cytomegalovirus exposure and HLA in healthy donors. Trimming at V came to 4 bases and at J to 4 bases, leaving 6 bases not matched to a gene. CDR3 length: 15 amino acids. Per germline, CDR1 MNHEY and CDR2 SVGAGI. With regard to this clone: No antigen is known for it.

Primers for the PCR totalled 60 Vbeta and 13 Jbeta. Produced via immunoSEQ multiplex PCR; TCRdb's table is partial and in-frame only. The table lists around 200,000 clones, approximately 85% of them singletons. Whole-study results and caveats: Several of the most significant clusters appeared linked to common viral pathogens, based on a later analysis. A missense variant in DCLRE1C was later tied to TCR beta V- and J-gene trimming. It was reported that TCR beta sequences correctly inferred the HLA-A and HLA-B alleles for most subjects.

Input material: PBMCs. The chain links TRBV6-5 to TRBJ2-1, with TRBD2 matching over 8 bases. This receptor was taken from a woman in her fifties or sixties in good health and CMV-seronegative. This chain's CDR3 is CASSSRGGRYNEQFF. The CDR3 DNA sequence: TGTGCCAGCAGTTCCCGGGGCGGGAGGTACAATGAGCAGTTCTTC.